Following are 19 T cell receptor beta chains from one sample sequenced in a study of long-term antiretroviral therapy in people with HIV (dated by TCRdb to 2021 to 2024). The immunoSEQ hsTCRB v3.0 assay was used at survey level resolution to sequence the TRB variable region. The immuneACCESS repertoire file appears here via TCRdb, limited to in-frame rearrangements. These files lack a portion of the clones; in checked studies, under half of the deficit traces to unresolved V genes, and the cause of the others is not known. The sample table records under 15,000 clones; about 80% of these occur just once. Of the sample, 13% is held by the ten largest clones. This material consisted of unsorted PBMCs, taken around 3.1 years before starting antiretroviral therapy. The origin of the receptors is a man in his forties with HIV.

The chain combines TRBV19 with TRBJ1-1, with no clear D. This CDR3 is built from 13 residues. CDR1 is LNHDA, CDR2 SQIVND, per germline (reference sequence). Between the trimmed V and J ends, which lost 1 base and 4 bases, there was a span of 7 bases. In DNA form, the CDR3 reads TGTGCCAGTAGTATAGTAGTGAGCACTGAAGCTTTCTTT. Its translation: CASSIVVSTEAFF.

This chain links TRBV6-5 with TRBJ2-7; perhaps TRBD1 as D (5 bases). Germline V gene sequence: CDR1 MNHEY, CDR2 SVGAGI. The CDR3 length is 15 residues. Trimming took 2 bases from V and 3 from J, leaving 14 bases between them. In DNA form, the CDR3 reads TGTGCCAGCAGTTACGCAGGGCGTCTAGGCTACGAGCAGTACTTC. Translating gives CASSYAGRLGYEQYF.

The DNA for the CDR3 is TGTGCCAGCAGGCCTCACGACAGGGACCCTTACGAGCAGTACTTC. This sequence encodes CASRPHDRDPYEQYF. The rearrangement uses TRBV6-6 and TRBJ2-7, with 7 bases that match TRBD1. V lost 6 bases, J lost 4 bases, and 12 bases stayed unmatched. The CDR3 has 15 amino acids. CDR1 is MNHNY, CDR2 SVGAGI, per germline (reference sequence).

V gene TRBV7-8 combines with J gene TRBJ1-3, with no clear D. Between the trimmed V and J ends, which lost 5 bases and 0 bases, there was a span of 8 bases. There are 14 residues in the CDR3. Germline V lookup: CDR1 SGHVS, CDR2 FQNEAQ. The CDR3 loop reads CASSHGRSGNTIYF. The CDR3 DNA reads as TGTGCCAGCAGCCACGGACGCTCTGGAAACACCATATATTTT.

This clone occurred once. The rearrangement joins TRBV30 to TRBJ1-6, with 9 nucleotides matching TRBD1. CDR1 is GTSNPN, CDR2 SVGIG, per germline (reference sequence). The CDR3 contains 14 residues. With V trimmed by 4 bases and J by 9 bases, 7 bases remained unmatched. CDR3: CAWTRQGEVSPLHF. CDR3 in DNA: TGTGCCTGGACCCGACAGGGGGAAGTTTCACCCCTCCACTTT.

V and J are TRBV28 and TRBJ2-7; 7 bases agree with TRBD1. Germline CDR1 is MDHEN and CDR2 is SYDVKM. CDR3 size: 11 residues. Here the CDR3 reads CTSGQSYEQYF. CDR3 in DNA: TGTACTTCGGGACAGAGCTACGAGCAGTACTTC.

The chain has TRBV6-1 and TRBJ2-7, with D possibly being TRBD1 (6 bases). Germline CDR1 MNHNS, CDR2 SASEGT. V was pared by 6 bases and J by 2 bases, with 11 bases between. CDR3 size: 13 residues. Here the CDR3 DNA reads TGTGCCAGCAGGGGGGCGAACACCTACGAGCAGTACTTC. The encoded protein is CASRGANTYEQYF.

The chain couples TRBV30 to TRBJ1-3; D remains unclear. CDR1 GTSNPN and CDR2 SVGIG come from the germline V gene (reference sequence). V was clipped by 0 bases and J by 0 bases, with 18 bases between them. CDR3 length equals 18 residues. CDR3 bases: TGTGCCTGGAGTGTACTTTTAACCCCAGGCCCCTCTGGAAACACCATATATTTT. It encodes CAWSVLLTPGPSGNTIYF.

The V gene is TRBV29-1, the J gene TRBJ2-1, with 13 bases lining up with TRBD2. The CDR3 contains 14 residues. V shed 4 bases and J 9 bases; nucleotides not matched to a gene: 6. Germline V gives CDR1 SQVTM, CDR2 ANQGSEA. In DNA form, the CDR3 reads TGCAGCGTTGGCGGACTAGCGGGAGTTCTTGAGCAGTTCTTC. Translated: CSVGGLAGVLEQFF.

This chain joins TRBV28 and TRBJ1-1; 7 bases map to TRBD1. J was trimmed by 4 bases and V by 9 bases; bases with no gene match: 8. This CDR3 has 13 amino acids. Germline V CDR1 and CDR2: MDHEN, SYDVKM. The DNA of the CDR3 is TGTGCCAGTCTAGACAGGGCGCGCACTGAAGCTTTCTTT. The encoded protein is CASLDRARTEAFF.

V usage is TRBV7-3 and J usage is TRBJ2-2; TRBD2 is a possible D gene (6 bases). The CDR3 sequence is 14 residues long. Trimming took 7 bases from V and 4 from J, leaving 13 bases between them. The germline V gene encodes CDR1 SGHTA and CDR2 FQGTGA. The CDR3 DNA follows: TGTGCCAGCACCACGGAGGGCGGCACCGGGGAGCTGTTTTTT. Residues: CASTTEGGTGELFF.

The chain carries TRBV6-5 and TRBJ2-2; D ambiguous. Germline CDR1 reads MNHEY; CDR2 reads SVGAGI. Trimming stripped 5 bases from V and 1 base from J, with 5 bases between. CDR3 length: 13 residues. The CDR3 coding sequence is TGTGCCAGCAGTAGGGTGAACACCGGGGAGCTGTTTTTT. Translation: CASSRVNTGELFF.

This clone came up a few times. The chain uses TRBV28 and TRBJ1-5; the D gene is possibly TRBD1 (5 bases). Per the germline V gene, CDR1 is MDHEN and CDR2 is SYDVKM. This CDR3 region has 15 residues. V was pared by 6 bases and J by 9 bases, with 21 bases between. As DNA, the CDR3 is TGTGCCAGCAGACCCCAGGGCCCGTTGATCTCGCCCCAGCATTTT. It specifies CASRPQGPLISPQHF.

V usage is TRBV5-1 and J usage is TRBJ2-7; 8 bases are a match to TRBD1. V gave up 4 bases and J gave up 5 bases; unmatched junction bases: 17. Germline loops: CDR1 SGHRS, CDR2 YFSETQ. This CDR3 is 17 amino acids long. CDR3 protein: CASSKDRVGLKDDEQYF. In nucleotides, the CDR3 is TGCGCCAGCAGCAAGGACAGGGTAGGGCTAAAGGATGACGAGCAGTACTTC.

This clone has a handful of counts. The chain employs TRBV2 and TRBJ1-2, with 10 nucleotides matching TRBD1. V lost 4 bases and J lost 8; bases outside the gene matches: 7. Germline assignment: CDR1 SNHLY and CDR2 FYNNEI. The CDR3 length is 14 residues. CDR3 DNA sequence: TGTGCCAGCAGTGGACAGGGGGCGTGGGTCGGCTACACCTTC. Translated: CASSGQGAWVGYTF.

The genes are TRBV6-5 and TRBJ1-2; D unresolved. There are 15 residues in the CDR3. Per germline, CDR1 MNHEY and CDR2 SVGAGI. Trimming cost V 2 bases and J 4 bases, with 14 bases left between them. This chain's CDR3 is CASSYRPAGSYGYTF. As DNA, the CDR3 is TGTGCCAGCAGTTACCGGCCAGCTGGAAGCTATGGCTACACCTTC.

The genes are TRBV6-5 and TRBJ1-4; 8 bases fit TRBD1. The CDR3 extends over 14 amino acids. Germline CDR1 is MNHEY and CDR2 is SVGAGI. With V trimmed by 6 bases and J by 4 bases, 4 bases remained unmatched. The CDR3, as DNA: TGTGCCAGCAGAAGGGGACAGGTTAATGAAAAACTGTTTTTT. Its translation is CASRRGQVNEKLFF.

This clone was recorded once. The J gene is TRBJ2-5, the V gene TRBV7-2; D gene uncertain. Germline V CDR1 and CDR2: SGHTA, FQGNSA. V gave up 5 bases and J gave up 4 bases, with 5 bases separating them. The CDR3 is 11 residues long. CDR3 protein: CASSPGETQYF. The CDR3 coding sequence is TGTGCCAGCAGCCCCGGAGAGACCCAGTACTTC.

This chain joins TRBV4-2 and TRBJ2-3; D is ambiguous. Per germline, CDR1 LGHNA and CDR2 YNFKEQ. Trimming shortened V by 3 bases and J by 4 bases, and 23 bases separated the two germline ends. The CDR3 is 18 residues long. CDR3 DNA: TGTGCCAGCAGCCACGATCCTTTATCTCGTATCCCCGCAGATACGCAGTATTTT. Protein sequence: CASSHDPLSRIPADTQYF.